This T cell receptor beta chain comes out of a study of cytomegalovirus exposure and HLA in healthy donors. The overall study: Drawn from HLA-typed donors, 80 million to 95 million unique TCRs were held in an early data release.

PCR was performed using 60 Vbeta and 13 Jbeta primers. Generated by immunoSEQ multiplex PCR, the TCRdb table keeps only in-frame clones and is missing some. The sample holds about 120,000 clones, approximately 80% seen once. Between the trimmed V and J ends, which lost 1 base and 5 bases, there was a span of 11 bases. CDR1 is SEHNR, CDR2 FQNEAQ, per germline (reference sequence). This CDR3 is built from 14 residues. The donors, nominally healthy at sampling, likely had unrecorded immune exposures. Worth noting for this clone: Its specificity is not known.

General study points: Donor immune exposure was known only as CMV serostatus. Later analysis showed TCR association rates varying by HLA locus, highest for DRB1 and lowest for HLA-C.

The source of this sequence is a female donor in good health and CMV-seropositive. Input material: PBMCs. The chain employs TRBV7-9 and TRBJ1-1; perhaps TRBD1 as D (6 bases). The CDR3 is CASSLVQGYTEAFF. Here the CDR3 DNA reads TGTGCCAGCAGCTTAGTGCAGGGGTATACTGAAGCTTTCTTT.